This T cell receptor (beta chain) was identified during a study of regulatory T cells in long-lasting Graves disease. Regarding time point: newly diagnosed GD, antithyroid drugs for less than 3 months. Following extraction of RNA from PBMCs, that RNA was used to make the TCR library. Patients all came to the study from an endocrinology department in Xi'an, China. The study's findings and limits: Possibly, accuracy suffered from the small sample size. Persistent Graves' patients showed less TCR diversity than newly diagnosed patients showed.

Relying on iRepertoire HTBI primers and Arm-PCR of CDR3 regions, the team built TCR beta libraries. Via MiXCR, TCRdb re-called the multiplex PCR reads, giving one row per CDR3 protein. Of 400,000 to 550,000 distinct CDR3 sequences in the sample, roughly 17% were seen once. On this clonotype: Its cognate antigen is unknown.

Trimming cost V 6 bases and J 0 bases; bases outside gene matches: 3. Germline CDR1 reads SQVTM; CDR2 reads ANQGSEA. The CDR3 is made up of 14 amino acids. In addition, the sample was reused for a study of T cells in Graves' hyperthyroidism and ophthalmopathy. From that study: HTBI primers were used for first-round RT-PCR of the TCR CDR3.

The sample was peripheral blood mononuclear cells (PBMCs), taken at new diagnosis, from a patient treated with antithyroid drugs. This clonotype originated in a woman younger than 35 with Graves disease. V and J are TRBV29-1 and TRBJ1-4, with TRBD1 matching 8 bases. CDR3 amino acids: CSVAGQATNEKLFF. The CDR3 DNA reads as TGCAGCGTGGCGGGACAGGCAACTAATGAAAAACTGTTTTTT.